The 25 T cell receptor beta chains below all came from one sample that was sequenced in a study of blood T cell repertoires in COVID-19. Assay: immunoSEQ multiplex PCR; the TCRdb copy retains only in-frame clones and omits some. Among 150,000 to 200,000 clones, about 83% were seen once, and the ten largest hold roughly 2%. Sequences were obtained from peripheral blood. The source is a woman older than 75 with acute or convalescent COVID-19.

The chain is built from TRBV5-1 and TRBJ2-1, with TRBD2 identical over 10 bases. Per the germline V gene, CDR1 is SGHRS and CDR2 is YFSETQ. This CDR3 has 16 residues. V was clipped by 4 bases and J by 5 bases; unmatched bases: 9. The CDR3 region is CASSHSLAGPDNEQFF. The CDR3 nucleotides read TGCGCCAGCAGCCATTCACTAGCGGGACCCGACAATGAGCAGTTCTTC.

This CDR3 is CASSLRTGGSQPQHF. The CDR3 DNA is TGTGCCAGCAGTCTGAGGACAGGGGGCAGTCAGCCCCAGCATTTT. The chain combines TRBV28 with TRBJ1-5; 11 bases align to TRBD1. CDR1 is MDHEN and CDR2 is SYDVKM in the germline V gene. The CDR3 is made up of 15 amino acids. After removal of 5 bases from V and 6 bases from J, the junction contained 6 bases not matched to a gene. Full variable domain (rest looked up from reference TRBV28 and TRBJ1-5): DVKVTQSSRYLVKRTGEKVFLECVQDMDHENMFWYRQDPGLGLRLIYFSYDVKMKEKGDIPEGYSVSREKKERFSLILESASTNQTSMYLCASSLRTGGSQPQHFGDGTRLSIL.

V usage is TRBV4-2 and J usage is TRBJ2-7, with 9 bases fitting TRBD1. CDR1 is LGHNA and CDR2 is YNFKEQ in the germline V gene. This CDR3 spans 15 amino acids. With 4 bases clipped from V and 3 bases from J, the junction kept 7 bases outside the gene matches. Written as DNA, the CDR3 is TGTGCCAGCAGCCCGGACAGGGGATATTACTACGAGCAGTACTTC. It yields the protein CASSPDRGYYYEQYF.

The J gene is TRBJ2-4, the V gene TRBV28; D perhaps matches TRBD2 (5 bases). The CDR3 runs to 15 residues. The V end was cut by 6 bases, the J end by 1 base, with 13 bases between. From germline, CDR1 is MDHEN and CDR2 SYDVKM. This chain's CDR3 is CASRGMGVAKNIQYF. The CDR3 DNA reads TGTGCCAGCAGGGGAATGGGAGTGGCCAAAAACATTCAGTACTTC.

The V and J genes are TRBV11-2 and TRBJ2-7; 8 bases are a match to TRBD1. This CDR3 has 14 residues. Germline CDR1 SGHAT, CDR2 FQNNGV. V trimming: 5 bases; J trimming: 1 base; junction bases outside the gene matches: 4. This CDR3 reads CASSRTGLSYEQYF. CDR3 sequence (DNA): TGTGCCAGCAGCCGGACAGGGCTGTCCTACGAGCAGTACTTC.

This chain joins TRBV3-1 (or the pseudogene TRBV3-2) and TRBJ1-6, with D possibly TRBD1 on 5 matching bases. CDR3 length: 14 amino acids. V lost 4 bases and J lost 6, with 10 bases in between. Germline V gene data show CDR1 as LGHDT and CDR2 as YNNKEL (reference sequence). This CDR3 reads CASSLRGTNSPLHF. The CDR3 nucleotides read TGTGCCAGCAGCCTGCGGGGGACTAATTCACCCCTCCACTTT.

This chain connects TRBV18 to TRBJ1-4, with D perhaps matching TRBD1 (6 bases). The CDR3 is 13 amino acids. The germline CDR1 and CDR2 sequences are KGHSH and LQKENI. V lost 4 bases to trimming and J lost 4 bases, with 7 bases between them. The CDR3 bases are TGTGCCAGCTCACAAGGGGGTAATGAAAAACTGTTTTTT. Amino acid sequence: CASSQGGNEKLFF. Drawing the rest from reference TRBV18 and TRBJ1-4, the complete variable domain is NAGVMQNPRHLVRRRGQEARLRCSPMKGHSHVYWYRQLPEEGLKFMVYLQKENIIDESGMPKERFSAEFPKEGPSILRIQQVVRGDSAAYFCASSQGGNEKLFFGSGTQLSVL.

CDR3 sequence (DNA): TGTGCCAGCAGTTATTCGGCGGGACTAGCGGACAATGAGCAGTTCTTC. It codes for CASSYSAGLADNEQFF. The chain joins TRBV6-6 to TRBJ2-1; 11 positions agree with TRBD2. This CDR3 has 16 amino acids. Looked up from germline, CDR1 is MNHNY and CDR2 is SVGAGI (reference sequence). The V gene end was trimmed by 3 bases and the J gene end by 5 bases; junction bases not matched to a gene: 6.

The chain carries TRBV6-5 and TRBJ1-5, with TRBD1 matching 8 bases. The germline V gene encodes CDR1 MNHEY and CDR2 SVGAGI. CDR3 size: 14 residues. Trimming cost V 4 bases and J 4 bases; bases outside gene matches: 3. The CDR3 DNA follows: TGTGCCAGCAGTTGGACAGGGTCGAATCAGCCCCAGCATTTT. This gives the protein CASSWTGSNQPQHF.

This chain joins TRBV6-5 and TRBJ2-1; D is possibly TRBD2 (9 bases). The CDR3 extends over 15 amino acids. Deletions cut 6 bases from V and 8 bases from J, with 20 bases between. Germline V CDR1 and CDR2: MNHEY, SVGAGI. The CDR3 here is CASSPPLAGQDEQFF. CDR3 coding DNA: TGTGCCAGCAGCCCCCCCCTAGCGGGACAGGATGAGCAGTTCTTC.

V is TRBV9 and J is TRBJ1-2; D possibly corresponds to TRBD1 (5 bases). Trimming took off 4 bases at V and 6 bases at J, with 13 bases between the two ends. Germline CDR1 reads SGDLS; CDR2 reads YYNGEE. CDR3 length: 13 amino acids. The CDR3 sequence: CASSLGGGDGYTF. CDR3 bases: TGTGCCAGCAGCCTGGGGGGAGGGGATGGCTACACCTTC.

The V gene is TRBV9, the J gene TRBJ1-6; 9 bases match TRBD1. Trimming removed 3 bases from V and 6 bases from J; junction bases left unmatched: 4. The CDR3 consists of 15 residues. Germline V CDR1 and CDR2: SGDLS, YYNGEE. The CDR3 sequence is CASSAMTGGNSPLHF. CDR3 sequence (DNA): TGTGCCAGCAGCGCTATGACAGGGGGTAATTCACCCCTCCACTTT.

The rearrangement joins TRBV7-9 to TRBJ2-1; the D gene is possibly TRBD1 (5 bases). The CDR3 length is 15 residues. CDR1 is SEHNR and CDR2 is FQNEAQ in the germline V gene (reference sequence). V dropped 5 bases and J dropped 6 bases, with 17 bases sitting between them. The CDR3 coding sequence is TGTGCCAGCAGCCACACAGGAAAGACGGGCAATGAGCAGTTCTTC. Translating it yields CASSHTGKTGNEQFF.

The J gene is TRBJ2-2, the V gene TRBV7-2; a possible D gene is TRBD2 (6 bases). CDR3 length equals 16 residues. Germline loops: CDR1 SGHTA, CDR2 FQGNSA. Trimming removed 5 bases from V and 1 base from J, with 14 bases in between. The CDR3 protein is CASSPRGSGNTGELFF. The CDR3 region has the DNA TGTGCCAGCAGCCCCAGAGGTAGCGGGAACACCGGGGAGCTGTTTTTT.

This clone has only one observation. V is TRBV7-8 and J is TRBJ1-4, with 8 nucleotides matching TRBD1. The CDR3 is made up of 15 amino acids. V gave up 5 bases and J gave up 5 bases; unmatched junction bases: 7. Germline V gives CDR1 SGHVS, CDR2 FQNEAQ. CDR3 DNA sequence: TGTGCCAGCAGCCCTCCACAGGGGGGAAATGAAAAACTGTTTTTT. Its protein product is CASSPPQGGNEKLFF.

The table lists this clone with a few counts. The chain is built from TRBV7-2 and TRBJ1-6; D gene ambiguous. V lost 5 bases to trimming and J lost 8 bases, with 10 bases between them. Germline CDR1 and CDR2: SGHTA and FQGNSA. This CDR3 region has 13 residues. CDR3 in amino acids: CASSTPSDSPLHF. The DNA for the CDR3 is TGTGCCAGCAGCACCCCTTCGGATTCACCCCTCCACTTT.

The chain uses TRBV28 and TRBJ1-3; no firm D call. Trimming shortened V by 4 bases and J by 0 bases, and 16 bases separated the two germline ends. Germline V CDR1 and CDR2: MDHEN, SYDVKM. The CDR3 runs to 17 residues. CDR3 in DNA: TGTGCCAGCAGTTCGGGCGGACTAGCCGTCTCTGGAAACACCATATATTTT. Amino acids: CASSSGGLAVSGNTIYF.

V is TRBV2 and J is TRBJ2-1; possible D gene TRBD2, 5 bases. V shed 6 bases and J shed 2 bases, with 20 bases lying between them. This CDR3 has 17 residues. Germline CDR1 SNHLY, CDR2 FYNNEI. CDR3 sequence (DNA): TGTGCCAGCAGGGGCCCTCCATTCCGGGATCCCTACAATGAGCAGTTCTTC. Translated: CASRGPPFRDPYNEQFF. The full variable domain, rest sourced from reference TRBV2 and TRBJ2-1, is EPEVTQTPSHQVTQMGQEVILRCVPISNHLYFYWYRQILGQKVEFLVSFYNNEISEKSEIFDDQFSVERPDGSNFTLKIRSTKLEDSAMYFCASRGPPFRDPYNEQFFGPGTRLTVL.

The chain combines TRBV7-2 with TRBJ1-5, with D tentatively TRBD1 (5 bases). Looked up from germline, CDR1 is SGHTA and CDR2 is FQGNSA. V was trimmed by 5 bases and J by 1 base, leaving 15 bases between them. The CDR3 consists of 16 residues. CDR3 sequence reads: CASSPDGGVSNQPQHF. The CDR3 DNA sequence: TGTGCCAGCAGCCCCGACGGGGGGGTGAGCAATCAGCCCCAGCATTTT. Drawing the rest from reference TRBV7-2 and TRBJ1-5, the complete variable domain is GAGVSQSPSNKVTEKGKDVELRCDPISGHTALYWYRQSLGQGLEFLIYFQGNSAPDKSGLPSDRFSAERTGGSVSTLTIQRTQQEDSAVYLCASSPDGGVSNQPQHFGDGTRLSIL.

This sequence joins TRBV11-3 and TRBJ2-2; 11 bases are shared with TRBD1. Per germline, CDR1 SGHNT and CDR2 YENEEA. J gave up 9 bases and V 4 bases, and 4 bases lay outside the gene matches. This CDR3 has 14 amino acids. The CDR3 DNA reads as TGTGCCAGCAGCTGGGGACAGGGGGACAGGGAGCTGTTTTTT. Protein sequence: CASSWGQGDRELFF.

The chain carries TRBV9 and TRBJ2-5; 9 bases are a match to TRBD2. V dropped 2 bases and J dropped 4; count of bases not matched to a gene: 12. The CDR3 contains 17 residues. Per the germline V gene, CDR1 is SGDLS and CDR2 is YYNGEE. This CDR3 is CASSVSGAGGEGETQYF. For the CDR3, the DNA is TGTGCCAGCAGCGTGAGCGGAGCGGGAGGAGAGGGAGAGACCCAGTACTTC.

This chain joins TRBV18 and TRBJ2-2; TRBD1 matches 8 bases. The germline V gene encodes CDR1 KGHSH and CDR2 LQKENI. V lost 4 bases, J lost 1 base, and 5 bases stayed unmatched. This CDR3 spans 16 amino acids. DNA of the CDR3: TGTGCCAGCTCACGGGCCGGGACAGGGAACACCGGGGAGCTGTTTTTT. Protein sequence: CASSRAGTGNTGELFF.

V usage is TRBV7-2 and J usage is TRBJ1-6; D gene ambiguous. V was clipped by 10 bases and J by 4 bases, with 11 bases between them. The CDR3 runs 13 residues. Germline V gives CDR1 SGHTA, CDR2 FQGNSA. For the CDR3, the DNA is TGTGCCACCACTACGGCTTATAATTCACCCCTCCACTTT. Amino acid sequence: CATTTAYNSPLHF.

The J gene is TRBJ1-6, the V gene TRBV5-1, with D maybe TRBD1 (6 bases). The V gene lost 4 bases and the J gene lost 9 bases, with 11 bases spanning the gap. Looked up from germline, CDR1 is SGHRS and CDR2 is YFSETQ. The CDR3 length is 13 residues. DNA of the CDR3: TGCGCCAGCAGCCAAGGACAGACTTCACCCCTCCACTTT. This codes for CASSQGQTSPLHF.

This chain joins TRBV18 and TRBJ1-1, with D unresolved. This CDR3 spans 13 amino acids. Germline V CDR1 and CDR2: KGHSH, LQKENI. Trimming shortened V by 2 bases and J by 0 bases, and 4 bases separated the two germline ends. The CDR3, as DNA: TGTGCCAGCTCACCAGTAATGAACACTGAAGCTTTCTTT. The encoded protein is CASSPVMNTEAFF.